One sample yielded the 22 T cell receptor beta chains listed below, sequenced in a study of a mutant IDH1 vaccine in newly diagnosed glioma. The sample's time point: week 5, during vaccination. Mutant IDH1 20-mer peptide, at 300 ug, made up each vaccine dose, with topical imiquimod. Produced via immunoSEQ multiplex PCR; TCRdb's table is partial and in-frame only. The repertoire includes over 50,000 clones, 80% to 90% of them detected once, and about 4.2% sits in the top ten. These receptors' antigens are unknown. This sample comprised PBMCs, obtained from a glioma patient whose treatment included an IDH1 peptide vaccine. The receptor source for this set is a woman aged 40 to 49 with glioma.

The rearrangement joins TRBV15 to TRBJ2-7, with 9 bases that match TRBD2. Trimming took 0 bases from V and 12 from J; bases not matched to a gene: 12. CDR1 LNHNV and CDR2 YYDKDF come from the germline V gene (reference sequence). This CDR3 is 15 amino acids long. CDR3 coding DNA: TGTGCCACCAGCAGAGATCGGTTAGCGGGGGTATCCTTGTACTTC. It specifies CATSRDRLAGVSLYF.

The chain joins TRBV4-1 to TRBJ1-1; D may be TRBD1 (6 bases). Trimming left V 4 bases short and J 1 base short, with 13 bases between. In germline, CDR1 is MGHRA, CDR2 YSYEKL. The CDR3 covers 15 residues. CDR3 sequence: CASSRLGGPNTEAFF. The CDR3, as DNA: TGCGCCAGCAGCCGCCTAGGGGGGCCGAACACTGAAGCTTTCTTT.

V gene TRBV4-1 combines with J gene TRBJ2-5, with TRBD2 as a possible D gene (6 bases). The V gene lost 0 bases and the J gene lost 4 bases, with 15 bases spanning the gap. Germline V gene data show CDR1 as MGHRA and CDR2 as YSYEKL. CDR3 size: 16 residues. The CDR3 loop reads CASSQDAGLSTETQYF. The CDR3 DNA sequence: TGCGCCAGCAGCCAAGATGCGGGATTAAGTACAGAGACCCAGTACTTC.

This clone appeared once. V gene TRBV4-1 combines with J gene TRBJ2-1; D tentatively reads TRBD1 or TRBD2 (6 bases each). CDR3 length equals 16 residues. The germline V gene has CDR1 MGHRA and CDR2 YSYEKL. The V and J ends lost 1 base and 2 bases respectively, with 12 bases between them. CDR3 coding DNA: TGCGCCAGCAGCCAAGTTCCGGGGGCAACCTACAATGAGCAGTTCTTC. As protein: CASSQVPGATYNEQFF.

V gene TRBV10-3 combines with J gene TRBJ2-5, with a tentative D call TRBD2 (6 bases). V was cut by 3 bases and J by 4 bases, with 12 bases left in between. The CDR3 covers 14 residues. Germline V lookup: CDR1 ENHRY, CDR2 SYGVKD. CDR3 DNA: TGTGCCATCAGTGAACTAGCCATGGGAGAGACCCAGTACTTC. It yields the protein CAISELAMGETQYF.

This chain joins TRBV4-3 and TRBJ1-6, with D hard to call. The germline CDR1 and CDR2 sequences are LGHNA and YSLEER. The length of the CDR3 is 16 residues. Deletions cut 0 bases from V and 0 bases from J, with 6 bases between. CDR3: CASSQDGSSYNSPLHF. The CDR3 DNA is TGCGCCAGCAGCCAAGACGGAAGCTCCTATAATTCACCCCTCCACTTT.

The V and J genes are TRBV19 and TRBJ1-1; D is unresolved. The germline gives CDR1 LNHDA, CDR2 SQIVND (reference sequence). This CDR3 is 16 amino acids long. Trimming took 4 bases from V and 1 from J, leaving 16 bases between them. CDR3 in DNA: TGTGCCAGTAGTAAGGAGGGCGGAAGGGAGAACACTGAAGCTTTCTTT. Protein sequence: CASSKEGGRENTEAFF. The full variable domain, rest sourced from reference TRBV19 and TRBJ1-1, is DGGITQSPKYLFRKEGQNVTLSCEQNLNHDAMYWYRQDPGQGLRLIYYSQIVNDFQKGDIAEGYSVSREKKESFPLTVTSAQKNPTAFYLCASSKEGGRENTEAFFGQGTRLTVV.

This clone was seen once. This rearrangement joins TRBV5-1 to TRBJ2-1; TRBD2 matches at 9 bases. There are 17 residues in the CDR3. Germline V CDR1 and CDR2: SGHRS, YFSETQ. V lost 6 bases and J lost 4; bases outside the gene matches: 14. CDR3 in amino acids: CASNWREAGGLYNEQFF. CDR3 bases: TGCGCCAGCAATTGGAGGGAAGCGGGAGGCCTGTACAATGAGCAGTTCTTC.

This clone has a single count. This chain's CDR3 is CASTRRQDTQYF. The CDR3 region has the DNA TGTGCCAGCACCCGACGACAGGATACGCAGTATTTT. The chain is built from TRBV6-1 and TRBJ2-3, with D possibly matching TRBD1 (5 bases). The CDR3 sequence is 12 residues long. The germline gives CDR1 MNHNS, CDR2 SASEGT. The V end was cut by 7 bases, the J end by 6 bases, with 11 bases between.

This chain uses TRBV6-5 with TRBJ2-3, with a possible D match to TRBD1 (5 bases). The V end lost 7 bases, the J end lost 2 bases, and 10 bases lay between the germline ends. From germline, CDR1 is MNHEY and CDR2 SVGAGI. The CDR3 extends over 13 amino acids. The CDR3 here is CASKMDNTDTQYF. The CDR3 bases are TGTGCCAGCAAGATGGACAACACAGATACGCAGTATTTT.

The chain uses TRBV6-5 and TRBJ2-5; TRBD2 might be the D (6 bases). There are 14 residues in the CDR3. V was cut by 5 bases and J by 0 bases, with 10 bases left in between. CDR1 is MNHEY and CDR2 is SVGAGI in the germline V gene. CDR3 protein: CASSPRGYQETQYF. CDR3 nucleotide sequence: TGTGCCAGCAGTCCTCGGGGGTACCAAGAGACCCAGTACTTC.

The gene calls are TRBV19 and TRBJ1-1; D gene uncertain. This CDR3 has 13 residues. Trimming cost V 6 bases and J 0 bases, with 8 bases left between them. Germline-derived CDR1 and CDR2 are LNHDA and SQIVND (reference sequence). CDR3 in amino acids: CASSASMNTEAFF. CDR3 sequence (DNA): TGTGCCAGTAGCGCTTCCATGAACACTGAAGCTTTCTTT.

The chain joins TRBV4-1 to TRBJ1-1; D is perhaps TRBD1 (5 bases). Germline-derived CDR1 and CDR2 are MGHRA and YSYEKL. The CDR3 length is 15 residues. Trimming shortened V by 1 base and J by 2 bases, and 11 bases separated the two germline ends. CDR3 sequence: CASSQGGNINTEAFF. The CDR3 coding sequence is TGCGCCAGCAGCCAAGGGGGGAATATAAACACTGAAGCTTTCTTT.

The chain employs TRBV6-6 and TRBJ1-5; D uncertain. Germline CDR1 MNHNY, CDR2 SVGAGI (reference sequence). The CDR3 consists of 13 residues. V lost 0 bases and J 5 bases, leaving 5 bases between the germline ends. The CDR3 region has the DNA TGTGCCAGCAGTTACTCCCCTCATCAGCCCCAGCATTTT. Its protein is CASSYSPHQPQHF.

This chain's CDR3 is CASSLGTGSSYEQYF. The CDR3 nucleotides read TGTGCCAGCAGCCTAGGGACAGGTTCATCTTACGAGCAGTACTTC. This chain uses TRBV5-4 with TRBJ2-7; TRBD1 matches at 8 bases. The junction had 10 bases not matched to a gene; V was cut back by 4 bases and J by 4 bases. CDR3 length: 15 amino acids. Looked up from germline, CDR1 is SGHNT and CDR2 is YYREEE (reference sequence).

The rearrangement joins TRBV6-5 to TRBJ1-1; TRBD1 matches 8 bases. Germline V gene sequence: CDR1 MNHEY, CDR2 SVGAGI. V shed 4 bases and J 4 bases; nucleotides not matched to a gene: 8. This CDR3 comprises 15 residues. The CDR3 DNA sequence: TGTGCCAGCAGTTTCGACAGGGGATGGGGCACTGAAGCTTTCTTT. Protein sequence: CASSFDRGWGTEAFF.

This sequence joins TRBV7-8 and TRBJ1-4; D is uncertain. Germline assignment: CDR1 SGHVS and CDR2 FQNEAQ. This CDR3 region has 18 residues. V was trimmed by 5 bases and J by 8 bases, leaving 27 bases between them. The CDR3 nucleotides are TGTGCCAGCAGCGCGTGGCCTAGTCGTTTGAGTGAGGACGAAAAACTGTTTTTT. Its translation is CASSAWPSRLSEDEKLFF.

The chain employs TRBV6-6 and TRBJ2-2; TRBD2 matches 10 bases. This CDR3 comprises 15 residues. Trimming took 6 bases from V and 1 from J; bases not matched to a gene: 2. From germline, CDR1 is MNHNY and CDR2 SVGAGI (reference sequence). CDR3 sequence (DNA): TGTGCCAGCAGCCGGACTAGCGGGAACACCGGGGAGCTGTTTTTT. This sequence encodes CASSRTSGNTGELFF.

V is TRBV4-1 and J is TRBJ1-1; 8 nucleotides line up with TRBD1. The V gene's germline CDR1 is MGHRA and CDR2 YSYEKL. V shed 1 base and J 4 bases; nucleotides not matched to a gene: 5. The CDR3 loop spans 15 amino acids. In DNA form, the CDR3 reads TGCGCCAGCAGCCAAGTTGTCAGGGGGCCCACTGAAGCTTTCTTT. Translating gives CASSQVVRGPTEAFF.

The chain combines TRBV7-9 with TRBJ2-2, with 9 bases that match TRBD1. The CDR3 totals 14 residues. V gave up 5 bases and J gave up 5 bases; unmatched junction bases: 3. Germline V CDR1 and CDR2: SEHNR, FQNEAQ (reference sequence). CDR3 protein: CASSRTGETGELFF. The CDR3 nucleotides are TGTGCCAGCAGCCGGACAGGGGAAACCGGGGAGCTGTTTTTT.

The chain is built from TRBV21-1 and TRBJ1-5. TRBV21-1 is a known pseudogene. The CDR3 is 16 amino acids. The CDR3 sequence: CASSKDRSGIKQPQHF. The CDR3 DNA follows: TGTGCCAGCAGCAAAGATAGATCCGGAATCAAGCAGCCCCAGCATTTT.

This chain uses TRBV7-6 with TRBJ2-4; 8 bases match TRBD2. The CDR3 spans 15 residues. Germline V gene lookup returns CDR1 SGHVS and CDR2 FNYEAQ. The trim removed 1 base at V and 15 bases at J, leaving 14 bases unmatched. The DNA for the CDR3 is TGTGCCAGCAGCTTAGGGAGCACGGGAGGGGACCCGTTGTACTTC. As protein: CASSLGSTGGDPLYF.